The present T cell receptor (beta chain) was sequenced within a study of cytomegalovirus exposure and HLA in healthy donors. The study's findings and limits: A later examination showed that TCR association rates differed by HLA locus, with DRB1 most and HLA-C fewest. A later analysis linked some 17,000 TCR beta sequences to HLA alleles at 0.05 false discovery rate.

Vbeta (60) and Jbeta (13) primers were used in the PCR. Here immunoSEQ multiplex PCR was the method, and the copy in TCRdb shows in-frame clones only, minus some. Among about 250,000 clones listed, 80% to 95% were seen once. Trimming shortened V by 7 bases and J by 0 bases, and 12 bases separated the two germline ends. Per the germline V gene, CDR1 is MNHNS and CDR2 is SASEGT. This CDR3 is 14 amino acids long. Concerning this clone itself: Its antigen remains unknown.

The chain joins TRBV6-1 to TRBJ1-1; D is undetermined. The clonotype comes from a girl aged 2-15 years in good health and CMV-seronegative. Sequencing was done on a sample of PBMCs. CDR3 nucleotide sequence: TGTGCCAGCACCCCAGGTTCCATGAACACTGAAGCTTTCTTT. Amino acid sequence: CASTPGSMNTEAFF.